This is a list of T cell receptor beta chains from one sample in a study of blood T cell repertoires in COVID-19. Method: immunoSEQ multiplex PCR; TCRdb's copy keeps in-frame clones and lacks some. The sample lists 120,000 or so clones, about 79% occurring once. The sequencing sample was made of peripheral blood. These receptors were collected from a woman aged 45-60 years with acute or convalescent COVID-19. Each CDR3 is given with its conserved first and last residue. The D gene is left open where the match is weak. Clone size is shown for a subset of rows, as once, few, many or a class of expanded clone.

V	J	D	length	size	CDR3	DNA
TRBV5-1	TRBJ2-2	TRBD1	18	NA	CASSLSRDREGDTGELFF	TGCGCCAGCAGCTTGTCCCGGGACAGGGAAGGGGACACCGGGGAGCTGTTTTTT
TRBV7-7	TRBJ2-2	NA	14	NA	CASRRDRSSGELFF	TGTGCCAGCAGACGAGACAGGTCCAGCGGGGAGCTGTTTTTT
TRBV19	TRBJ1-6	TRBD1	18	NA	CASSHNPTGGVRVSPLHF	TGTGCCAGTAGCCACAACCCGACAGGGGGCGTCAGAGTTTCACCCCTCCACTTT
TRBV27	TRBJ1-2	NA	14	once	CASSLNPYIMGYTF	TGTGCCAGCAGTCTAAACCCCTATATTATGGGCTACACCTTC
TRBV6-5	TRBJ2-7	TRBD2	14	NA	CASSLSRLASEQYF	TGTGCCAGCAGTTTGTCCCGACTAGCATCCGAGCAGTACTTC
TRBV6-5	TRBJ2-2	NA	14	NA	CASSSRLNTGELFF	TGTGCCAGCAGCTCCCGTCTTAACACCGGGGAGCTGTTTTTT
TRBV30	TRBJ2-2	NA	14	NA	CAWTQTTGSGELFF	TGTGCCTGGACTCAAACCACAGGGTCCGGGGAGCTGTTTTTT
TRBV28	TRBJ2-7	TRBD1	16	NA	CASSFGGTGLSYEQYF	TGTGCCAGCAGTTTCGGAGGGACAGGGTTGTCCTACGAGCAGTACTTC
TRBV12-3/TRBV12-4	TRBJ1-2	NA	13	NA	CASSYRGNYGYTF	TGTGCCAGCAGTTATCGGGGAAACTATGGCTACACCTTC
TRBV19	TRBJ1-1	NA	14	NA	CASSIRRTTTEAFF	TGTGCCAGTAGTATTCGGAGGACCACCACTGAAGCTTTCTTT
TRBV5-5	TRBJ1-2	NA	13	NA	CASSGAGSYGYTF	TGTGCCAGCAGCGGCGCGGGGAGCTATGGCTACACCTTC
TRBV19	TRBJ2-1	TRBD2	15	few	CASSSGTSGYNEQFF	TGTGCCAGTAGTTCCGGGACTAGCGGATACAATGAGCAGTTCTTC
TRBV5-4	TRBJ1-3	TRBD1	16	NA	CASSQGQATSGNTIYF	TGTGCCAGCAGCCAAGGACAGGCTACCTCTGGAAACACCATATATTTT
TRBV2	TRBJ1-3	TRBD1	16	few	CASMGPYRGHGNTIYF	TGTGCCAGCATGGGACCTTACAGGGGGCACGGAAACACCATATATTTT
TRBV6-5	TRBJ1-2	TRBD1	14	few	CASRYKQGAYGYTF	TGTGCCAGCAGGTACAAACAGGGGGCCTATGGCTACACCTTC
TRBV3-1/TRBV3-2	TRBJ1-4	TRBD1	19	NA	CASSQDHRGRIATNEKLFF	TGTGCCAGCAGCCAAGATCACAGGGGGCGGATAGCGACTAATGAAAAACTGTTTTTT
TRBV13	TRBJ2-3	NA	15	NA	CASSPTLGIRDTQYF	TGTGCCAGCAGCCCGACCCTAGGAATTAGGGATACGCAGTATTTT
TRBV2	TRBJ1-5	TRBD1	15	NA	CASKGQGDSNQPQHF	TGTGCCAGCAAAGGACAGGGGGACTCGAATCAGCCCCAGCATTTT
TRBV2	TRBJ2-3	NA	14	NA	CASSDSPSRDTQYF	TGTGCCAGCAGTGACAGTCCATCTAGGGATACGCAGTATTTT
TRBV4-2	TRBJ2-4	NA	13	NA	CASSQDKRGQQYF	TGTGCCAGCAGCCAAGATAAACGGGGACAACAGTACTTC
TRBV15	TRBJ1-4	TRBD1	15	NA	CATSPRTGTNEKLFF	TGTGCCACCAGCCCCCGGACAGGGACTAATGAAAAACTGTTTTTT
TRBV14	TRBJ1-2	NA	15	NA	CASSQVGDTNYGYTF	TGTGCCAGCAGCCAAGTGGGGGACACGAACTATGGCTACACCTTC
TRBV5-4	TRBJ1-2	NA	13	NA	CASHDSANYGYTF	TGTGCCAGCCACGACAGCGCAAACTATGGCTACACCTTC
TRBV5-1	TRBJ1-6	NA	14	NA	CASSLGDGDSPLHF	TGCGCCAGCAGCTTGGGAGACGGGGATTCACCCCTCCACTTT
TRBV27	TRBJ2-2	TRBD1	15	NA	CASTPGQGSTGELFF	TGTGCCAGCACCCCCGGACAGGGTAGCACCGGGGAGCTGTTTTTT
TRBV5-6	TRBJ1-1	TRBD1	14	NA	CASSKGQGDTEAFF	TGTGCCAGCAGCAAGGGACAGGGGGACACTGAAGCTTTCTTT